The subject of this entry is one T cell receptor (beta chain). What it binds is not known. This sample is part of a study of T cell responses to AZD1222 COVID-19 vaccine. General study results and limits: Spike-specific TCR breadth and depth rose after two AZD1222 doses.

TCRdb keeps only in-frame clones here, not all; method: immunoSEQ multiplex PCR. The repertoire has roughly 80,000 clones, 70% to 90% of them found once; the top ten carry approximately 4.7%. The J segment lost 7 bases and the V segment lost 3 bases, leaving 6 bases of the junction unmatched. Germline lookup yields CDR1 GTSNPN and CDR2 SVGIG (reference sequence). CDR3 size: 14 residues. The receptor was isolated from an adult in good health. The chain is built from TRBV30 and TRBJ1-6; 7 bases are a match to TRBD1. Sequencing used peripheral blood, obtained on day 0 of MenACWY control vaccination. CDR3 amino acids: CAWRRQGPNSPLHF. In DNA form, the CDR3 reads TGTGCCTGGAGGAGACAGGGACCCAATTCACCCCTCCACTTT.